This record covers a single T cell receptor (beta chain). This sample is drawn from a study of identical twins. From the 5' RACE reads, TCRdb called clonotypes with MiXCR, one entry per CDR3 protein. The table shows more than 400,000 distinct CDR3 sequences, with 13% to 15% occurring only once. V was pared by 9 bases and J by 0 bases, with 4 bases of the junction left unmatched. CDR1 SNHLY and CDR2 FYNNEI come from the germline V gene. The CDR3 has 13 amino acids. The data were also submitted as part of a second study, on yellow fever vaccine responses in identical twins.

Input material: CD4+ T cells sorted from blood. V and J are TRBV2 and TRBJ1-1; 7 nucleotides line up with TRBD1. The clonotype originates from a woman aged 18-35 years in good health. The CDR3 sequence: CARDRDVNTEAFF. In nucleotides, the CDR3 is TGTGCCAGAGACAGGGATGTGAACACTGAAGCTTTCTTT. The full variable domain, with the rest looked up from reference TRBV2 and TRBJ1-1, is EPEVTQTPSHQVTQMGQEVILRCVPISNHLYFYWYRQILGQKVEFLVSFYNNEISEKSEIFDDQFSVERPDGSNFTLKIRSTKLEDSAMYFCARDRDVNTEAFFGQGTRLTVV.